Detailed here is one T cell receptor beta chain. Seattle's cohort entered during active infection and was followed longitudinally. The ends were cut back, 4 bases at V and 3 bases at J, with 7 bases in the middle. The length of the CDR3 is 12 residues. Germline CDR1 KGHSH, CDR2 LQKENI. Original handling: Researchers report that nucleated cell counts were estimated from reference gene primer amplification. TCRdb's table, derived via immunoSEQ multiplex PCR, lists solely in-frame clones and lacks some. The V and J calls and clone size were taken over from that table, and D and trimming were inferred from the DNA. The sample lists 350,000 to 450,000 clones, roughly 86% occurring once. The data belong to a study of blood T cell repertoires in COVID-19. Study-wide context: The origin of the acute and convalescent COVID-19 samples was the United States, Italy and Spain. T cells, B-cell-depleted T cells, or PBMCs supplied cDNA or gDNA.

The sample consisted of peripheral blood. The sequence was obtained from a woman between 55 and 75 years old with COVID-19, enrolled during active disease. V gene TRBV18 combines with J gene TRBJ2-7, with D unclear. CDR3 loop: CASSQQSYEQYF. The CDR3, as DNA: TGTGCCAGCTCACAACAGAGCTACGAGCAGTACTTC.